The 14 T cell receptor beta chains in this list originate from one sample, sequenced in a study of cytomegalovirus exposure and HLA in healthy donors. PCR used 60 Vbeta primers and 13 Jbeta primers. Sequencing was performed with immunoSEQ multiplex PCR; in TCRdb, only in-frame clones are kept and a portion is missing. The sample consists of 200,000 to 250,000 clones, approximately 80% of them appearing once. Sequencing input: PBMCs. The receptors stem from an older woman in good health and CMV-seropositive.

This chain connects TRBV6-5 to TRBJ1-6, with 9 positions matching TRBD1. Germline CDR1 is MNHEY and CDR2 is SVGAGI. Losses at the gene ends were 6 bases for V and 13 bases for J; bases not matched to a gene: 10. CDR3 length: 14 residues. CDR3 sequence reads: CASRPGTGPYPLHF. As DNA, the CDR3 is TGTGCCAGCAGGCCCGGGACAGGGCCGTACCCCCTCCACTTT.

The chain links TRBV6-5 to TRBJ1-5; 8 positions match TRBD1. CDR1 and CDR2 from the germline V gene are MNHEY and SVGAGI. The CDR3 runs to 15 residues. V lost 5 bases to trimming and J lost 5 bases; unmatched junction nucleotides: 8. CDR3 nucleotide sequence: TGTGCCAGCAGTCGCGGACAGGGCTGGGATCAGCCCCAGCATTTT. Translated, it gives CASSRGQGWDQPQHF.

The chain joins TRBV4-1 to TRBJ1-3, with D possibly TRBD1 on 5 matching bases. This CDR3 contains 15 residues. Trimming took 2 bases from V and 4 from J, leaving 12 bases between them. Germline CDR1 is MGHRA and CDR2 is YSYEKL. CDR3 amino acids: CASSQIREGGNTIYF. CDR3 nucleotide sequence: TGCGCCAGCAGCCAAATCAGGGAAGGAGGAAACACCATATATTTT.

This rearrangement joins TRBV7-8 to TRBJ2-2; 7 bases agree with TRBD1. Germline assignment: CDR1 SGHVS and CDR2 FQNEAQ. This CDR3 contains 15 residues. The V and J ends lost 2 bases and 7 bases, in that order; junction bases with no gene match: 7. CDR3 protein: CASSLRGTDGGELFF. DNA for the CDR3: TGTGCCAGCAGCTTAAGAGGGACAGACGGCGGGGAGCTGTTTTTT.

The chain joins TRBV7-2 to TRBJ2-5; TRBD2 matches at 13 bases. The junction had 5 bases not matched to a gene; V was cut back by 5 bases and J by 2 bases. Germline values: CDR1 SGHTA, CDR2 FQGNSA. The CDR3 length is 16 residues. CDR3 DNA: TGTGCCAGCAGCCTAGAACTAGCGGGAGGGCAAGAGACCCAGTACTTC. Protein product: CASSLELAGGQETQYF.

The rearrangement uses TRBV27 and TRBJ2-5, with 9 bases matching TRBD1. The CDR3 runs 15 residues. Trimming took 3 bases from V and 2 from J; bases not matched to a gene: 4. Germline V gene sequence: CDR1 MNHEY, CDR2 SMNVEV (reference sequence). DNA for the CDR3: TGTGCCAGCAGTTTTCACAGGGGGCTGCAAGAGACCCAGTACTTC. Translation: CASSFHRGLQETQYF.

The V gene is TRBV30, the J gene TRBJ2-2, with 7 bases lining up with TRBD2. V shed 2 bases, J shed 3 bases, and the junction held 9 bases outside the gene matches. The length of the CDR3 is 16 residues. The germline gives CDR1 GTSNPN, CDR2 SVGIG (reference sequence). In DNA form, the CDR3 reads TGTGCCTGGAGTCTGGGGGGGTCGTTCTACACCGGGGAGCTGTTTTTT. It codes for CAWSLGGSFYTGELFF.

This rearrangement joins TRBV5-1 to TRBJ2-3; perhaps TRBD1 as D (5 bases). Germline V gene lookup returns CDR1 SGHRS and CDR2 YFSETQ. The CDR3 runs to 17 residues. V lost 5 bases and J 0 bases, leaving 19 bases between the germline ends. DNA of the CDR3: TGCGCCAGCAGACCCGAAGCAGCAGGGTTGAGCACAGATACGCAGTATTTT. Its translation is CASRPEAAGLSTDTQYF.

The chain has TRBV2 and TRBJ2-6, with D unresolved. Germline V lookup: CDR1 SNHLY, CDR2 FYNNEI. This CDR3 comprises 14 residues. V lost 3 bases and J 2 bases, leaving 5 bases between the germline ends. The CDR3 coding sequence is TGTGCCAGCAGTGACAGAACTGGGGCCAACGTCCTGACTTTC. Protein: CASSDRTGANVLTF. The whole variable domain, filled in from reference TRBV2 and TRBJ2-6, reads EPEVTQTPSHQVTQMGQEVILRCVPISNHLYFYWYRQILGQKVEFLVSFYNNEISEKSEIFDDQFSVERPDGSNFTLKIRSTKLEDSAMYFCASSDRTGANVLTFGAGSRLTVL.

The chain joins TRBV13 to TRBJ2-7, with D unresolved. From germline, CDR1 is PRHDT and CDR2 FYEKMQ (reference sequence). The CDR3 spans 15 residues. The germline V and J ends were trimmed by 0 bases and 2 bases, with 11 bases remaining between them. DNA of the CDR3: TGTGCCAGCAGCTTAGGGCTCCGGCGGCCCTACGAGCAGTACTTC. It specifies CASSLGLRRPYEQYF. The complete variable domain, with remaining parts taken from reference TRBV13 and TRBJ2-7, reads AAGVIQSPRHLIKEKRETATLKCYPIPRHDTVYWYQQGPGQDPQFLISFYEKMQSDKGSIPDRFSAQQFSDYHSELNMSSLELGDSALYFCASSLGLRRPYEQYFGPGTRLTVT.

The rearrangement joins TRBV15 to TRBJ2-4, with unresolved D. CDR1 is LNHNV and CDR2 is YYDKDF in the germline V gene (reference sequence). Trimming stripped 0 bases from V and 13 bases from J, with 10 bases between. The CDR3 totals 12 residues. CDR3 region: CATSRDNSHQYF. The CDR3 nucleotides read TGTGCCACCAGCAGAGATAACAGTCACCAGTACTTC.

The genes are TRBV2 and TRBJ1-3, with 9 bases identical to TRBD1. The CDR3 contains 17 residues. Trimming at V came to 6 bases and at J to 2 bases, leaving 11 bases not matched to a gene. Per the germline V gene, CDR1 is SNHLY and CDR2 is FYNNEI. CDR3 coding DNA: TGTGCCAGCAGGAACAGGTTAGGACAGGGGCCTGGAAACACCATATATTTT. Protein: CASRNRLGQGPGNTIYF.

The CDR3 DNA reads as TGTGCCAGCAGTGAAGTTCAGTTTTTTGGTCTGGATGAGCAGTTCTTC. Its protein product is CASSEVQFFGLDEQFF. V and J are TRBV2 and TRBJ2-1; no clear D gene. The germline V gene has CDR1 SNHLY and CDR2 FYNNEI. CDR3 length: 16 residues. V was trimmed by 1 base and J by 8 bases, leaving 18 bases between them.

This clone was observed once. This chain uses TRBV7-3 with TRBJ2-7, with 7 positions matching TRBD2. The CDR3 runs to 15 residues. Germline CDR1 is SGHTA and CDR2 is FQGTGA. Germline trimming cut 6 bases from V and 0 bases from J; bases unmatched to any gene: 8. The CDR3 sequence is CASRDRGGSSYEQYF. CDR3 DNA sequence: TGTGCCAGCAGGGACCGAGGCGGGAGCTCCTACGAGCAGTACTTC. Variable domain in full (rest from reference TRBV7-3 and TRBJ2-7): GAGVSQTPSNKVTEKGKYVELRCDPISGHTALYWYRQSLGQGPEFLIYFQGTGAADDSGLPNDRFFAVRPEGSVSTLKIQRTERGDSAVYLCASRDRGGSSYEQYFGPGTRLTVT.